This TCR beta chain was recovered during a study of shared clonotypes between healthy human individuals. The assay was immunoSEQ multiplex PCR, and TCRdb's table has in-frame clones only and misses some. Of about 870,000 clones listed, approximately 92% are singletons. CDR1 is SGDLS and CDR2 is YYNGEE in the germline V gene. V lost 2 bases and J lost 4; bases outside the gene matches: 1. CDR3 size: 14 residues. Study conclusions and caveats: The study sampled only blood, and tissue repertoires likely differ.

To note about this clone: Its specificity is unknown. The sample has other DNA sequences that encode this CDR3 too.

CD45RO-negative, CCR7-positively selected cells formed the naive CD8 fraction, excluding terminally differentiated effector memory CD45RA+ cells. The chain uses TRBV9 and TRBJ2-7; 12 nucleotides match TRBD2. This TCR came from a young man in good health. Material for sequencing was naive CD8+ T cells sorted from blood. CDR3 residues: CASSVTSGSYEQYF. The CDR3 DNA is TGTGCCAGCAGCGTGACTAGCGGGAGTTACGAGCAGTACTTC.